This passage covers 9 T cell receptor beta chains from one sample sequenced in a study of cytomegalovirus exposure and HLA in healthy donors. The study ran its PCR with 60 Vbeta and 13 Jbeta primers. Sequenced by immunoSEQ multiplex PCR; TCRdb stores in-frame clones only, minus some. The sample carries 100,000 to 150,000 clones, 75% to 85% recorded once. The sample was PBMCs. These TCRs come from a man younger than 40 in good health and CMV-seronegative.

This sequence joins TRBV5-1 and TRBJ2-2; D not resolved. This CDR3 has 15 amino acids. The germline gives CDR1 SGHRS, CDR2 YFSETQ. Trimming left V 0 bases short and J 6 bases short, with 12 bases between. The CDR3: CASSLGRPGAGELFF. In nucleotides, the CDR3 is TGCGCCAGCAGCTTGGGACGGCCAGGCGCCGGGGAGCTGTTTTTT.

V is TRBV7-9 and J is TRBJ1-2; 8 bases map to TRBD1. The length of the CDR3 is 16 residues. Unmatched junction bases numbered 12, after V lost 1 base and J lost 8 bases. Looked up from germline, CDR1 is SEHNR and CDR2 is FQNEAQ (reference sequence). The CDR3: CASSLVVGQGARGYTF. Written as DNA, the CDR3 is TGTGCCAGCAGCTTAGTTGTTGGGCAGGGGGCTCGAGGCTACACCTTC.

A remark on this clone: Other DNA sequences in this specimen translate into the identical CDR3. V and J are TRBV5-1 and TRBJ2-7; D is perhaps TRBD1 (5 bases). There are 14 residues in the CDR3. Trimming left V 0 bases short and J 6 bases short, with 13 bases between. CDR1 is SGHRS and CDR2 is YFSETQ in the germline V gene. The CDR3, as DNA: TGCGCCAGCAGCTTGGGTGCGACAGTCGGCGAGCAGTACTTC. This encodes CASSLGATVGEQYF.

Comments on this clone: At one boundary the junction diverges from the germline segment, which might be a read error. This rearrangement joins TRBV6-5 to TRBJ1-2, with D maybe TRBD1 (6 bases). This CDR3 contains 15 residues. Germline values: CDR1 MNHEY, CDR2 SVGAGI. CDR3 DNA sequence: TGTGCCAGCAGACAAACAGGGACGGATAACTATGGCTACCCCTTC. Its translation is CASRQTGTDNYGYPF.

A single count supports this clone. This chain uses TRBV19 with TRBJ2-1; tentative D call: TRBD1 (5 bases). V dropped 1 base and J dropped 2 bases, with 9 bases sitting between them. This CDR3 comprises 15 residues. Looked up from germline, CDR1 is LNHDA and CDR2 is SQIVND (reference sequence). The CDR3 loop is CASSIGQGPYNEQFF. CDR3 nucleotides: TGTGCCAGTAGTATAGGCCAGGGCCCCTACAATGAGCAGTTCTTC.

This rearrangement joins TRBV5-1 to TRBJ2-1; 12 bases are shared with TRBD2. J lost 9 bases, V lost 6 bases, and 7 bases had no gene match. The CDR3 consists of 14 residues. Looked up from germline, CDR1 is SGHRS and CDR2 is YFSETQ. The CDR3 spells CASILAGGPGEQFF. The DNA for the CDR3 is TGCGCCAGCATCCTAGCGGGAGGGCCTGGTGAGCAGTTCTTC.

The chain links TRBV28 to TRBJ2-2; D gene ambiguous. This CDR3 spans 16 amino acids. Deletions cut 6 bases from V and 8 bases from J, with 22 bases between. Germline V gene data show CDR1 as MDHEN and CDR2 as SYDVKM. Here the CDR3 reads CASRQAGLSSVGELFF. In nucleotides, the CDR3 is TGTGCCAGCAGGCAAGCCGGATTATCTAGTGTGGGGGAGCTGTTTTTT.

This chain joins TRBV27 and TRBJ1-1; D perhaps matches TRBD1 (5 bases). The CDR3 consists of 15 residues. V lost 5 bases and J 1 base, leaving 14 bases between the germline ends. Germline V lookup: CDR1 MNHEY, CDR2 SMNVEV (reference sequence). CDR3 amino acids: CASSTREAGNTEAFF. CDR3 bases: TGTGCCAGCAGTACCAGGGAGGCGGGGAACACTGAAGCTTTCTTT.

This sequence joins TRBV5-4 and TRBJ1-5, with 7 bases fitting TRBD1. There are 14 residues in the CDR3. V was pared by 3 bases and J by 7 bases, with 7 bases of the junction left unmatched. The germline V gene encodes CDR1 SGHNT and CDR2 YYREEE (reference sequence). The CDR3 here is CASSSGTVGQPQHF. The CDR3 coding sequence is TGTGCCAGCAGCTCTGGGACAGTGGGGCAGCCCCAGCATTTT.